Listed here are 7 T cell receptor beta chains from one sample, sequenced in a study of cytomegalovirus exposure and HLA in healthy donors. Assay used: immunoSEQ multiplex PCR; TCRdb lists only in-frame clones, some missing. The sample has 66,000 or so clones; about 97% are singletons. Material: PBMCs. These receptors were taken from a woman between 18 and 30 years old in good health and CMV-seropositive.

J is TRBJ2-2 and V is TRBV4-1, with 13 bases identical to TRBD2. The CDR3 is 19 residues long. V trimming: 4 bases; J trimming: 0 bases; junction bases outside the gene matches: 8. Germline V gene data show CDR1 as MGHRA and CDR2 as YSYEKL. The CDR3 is CASSPFPGLAGTNTGELFF. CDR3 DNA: TGCGCCAGCAGCCCCTTCCCGGGACTAGCGGGAACGAACACCGGGGAGCTGTTTTTT.

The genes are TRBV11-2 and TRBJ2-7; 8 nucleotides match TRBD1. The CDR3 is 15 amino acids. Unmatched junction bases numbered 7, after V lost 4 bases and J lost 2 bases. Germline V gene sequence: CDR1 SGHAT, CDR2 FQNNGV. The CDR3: CASSSRDRFPYEQYF. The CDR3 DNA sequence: TGTGCCAGCAGCTCCCGGGACAGGTTTCCCTACGAGCAGTACTTC.

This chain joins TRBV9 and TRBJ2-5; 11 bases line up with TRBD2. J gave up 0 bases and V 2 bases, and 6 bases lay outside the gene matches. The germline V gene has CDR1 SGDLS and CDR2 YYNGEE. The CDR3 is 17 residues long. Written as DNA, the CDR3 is TGTGCCAGCAGCGTCGGGACTAGCGGAAATTACCAAGAGACCCAGTACTTC. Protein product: CASSVGTSGNYQETQYF.

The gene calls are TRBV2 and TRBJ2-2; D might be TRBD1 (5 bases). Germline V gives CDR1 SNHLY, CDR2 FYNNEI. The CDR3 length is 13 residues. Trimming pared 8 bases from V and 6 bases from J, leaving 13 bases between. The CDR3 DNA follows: TGTGCCAGCCTAAAGGGGTTGTCCGGGGAGCTGTTTTTT. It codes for CASLKGLSGELFF.

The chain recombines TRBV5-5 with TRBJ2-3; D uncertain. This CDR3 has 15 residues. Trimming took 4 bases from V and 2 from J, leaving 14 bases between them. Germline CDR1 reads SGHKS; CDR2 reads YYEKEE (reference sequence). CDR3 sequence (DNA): TGTGCCAGCAGCCCCGATACTCACCTCACAGATACGCAGTATTTT. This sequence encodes CASSPDTHLTDTQYF.

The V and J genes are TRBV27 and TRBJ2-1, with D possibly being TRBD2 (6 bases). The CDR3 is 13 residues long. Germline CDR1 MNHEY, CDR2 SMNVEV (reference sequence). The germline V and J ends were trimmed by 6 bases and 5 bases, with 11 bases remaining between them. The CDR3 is CASSQGEDNEQFF. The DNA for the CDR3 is TGTGCCAGCAGCCAAGGGGAGGACAATGAGCAGTTCTTC.

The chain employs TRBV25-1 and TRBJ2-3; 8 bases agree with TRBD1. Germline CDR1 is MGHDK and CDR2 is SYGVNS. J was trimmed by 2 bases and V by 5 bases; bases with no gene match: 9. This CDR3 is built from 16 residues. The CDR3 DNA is TGTGCCAGCAGTTATAGACTGACAGGGGCCACAGATACGCAGTATTTT. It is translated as CASSYRLTGATDTQYF.